Listed below are T cell receptor beta chains from one sample, sequenced in a study of cytomegalovirus exposure and HLA in healthy donors. The table came from immunoSEQ multiplex PCR; TCRdb's copy has only in-frame clones and leaves some out. The sample lists about 67,000 clones, approximately 92% seen once, with around 10% in the top ten. Sequences were obtained from PBMCs. These receptors were taken from a woman between 25 and 40 years old in good health and CMV-seropositive. Both conserved end residues are part of each CDR3. Fields, in order: J gene, clone size, D gene, V gene, CDR3 protein, CDR3 DNA. The D gene is left open where the match is weak. A row's size may be missing; if present it is once, few, many or a size class.

TRBJ1-2,NA,TRBD1,TRBV7-7,CASSLGQGATYGYTF,TGTGCCAGCAGCTTGGGTCAGGGGGCCACGTATGGCTACACCTTC
TRBJ2-7,NA,NA,TRBV9,CASSVTGDEQYF,TGTGCCAGCAGCGTTACGGGAGACGAGCAGTACTTC
TRBJ2-3,NA,TRBD1,TRBV30,CAWSRQGLYTDTQYF,TGTGCCTGGTCTCGACAGGGCCTATACACAGATACGCAGTATTTT
TRBJ1-2,NA,NA,TRBV27,CASSTHAGPYGYTF,TGTGCCAGCAGTACACACGCAGGGCCCTATGGCTACACCTTC
TRBJ2-7,NA,TRBD2,TRBV18,CASSQPGLAGYEQYF,TGTGCCAGCTCACAACCGGGACTAGCGGGTTACGAGCAGTACTTC
TRBJ2-4,NA,TRBD2,TRBV5-1,CASSFLAGQSKNIQYF,TGCGCCAGCAGCTTCCTAGCGGGTCAGTCCAAAAACATTCAGTACTTC
TRBJ2-5,NA,NA,TRBV6-1,CASRVLVKETQYF,TGTGCCAGCAGGGTACTAGTAAAGGAGACCCAGTACTTC
TRBJ2-1,NA,TRBD2,TRBV5-1,CASRISLAGVGAEQFF,TGCGCCAGCAGGATCTCTCTAGCGGGAGTTGGGGCTGAGCAGTTCTTC
TRBJ2-1,NA,TRBD2,TRBV7-2,CASSLLSFGSGRNNEQFF,TGTGCCAGCAGCTTATTATCTTTCGGTAGCGGGAGGAACAATGAGCAGTTCTTC
TRBJ2-1,NA,NA,TRBV30,CAQNSGSFNEQFF,TGTGCCCAGAACTCGGGAAGTTTCAATGAGCAGTTCTTC
TRBJ2-1,NA,TRBD2,TRBV10-2,CASSSSGGYNEQFF,TGCGCCAGCAGCTCAAGCGGGGGTTACAATGAGCAGTTCTTC
TRBJ2-1,NA,TRBD2,TRBV27,CASSERETPYNEQFF,TGTGCCAGCAGCGAGCGGGAGACCCCCTACAATGAGCAGTTCTTC
TRBJ2-7,NA,TRBD2,TRBV27,CASSFGTSGRAGQSYEQYF,TGTGCCAGCAGTTTTGGAACCAGCGGGAGGGCCGGTCAGTCCTACGAGCAGTACTTC
TRBJ2-1,NA,NA,TRBV7-2,CASEKWASYNEQFF,TGTGCCAGCGAGAAGTGGGCCTCCTACAATGAGCAGTTCTTC
TRBJ1-1,NA,TRBD1,TRBV2,CASSVGTGFTEAFF,TGTGCCAGCAGTGTGGGGACAGGGTTCACTGAAGCTTTCTTT
TRBJ1-2,NA,TRBD1,TRBV6-5,CASSSDRGQGYGYTF,TGTGCCAGCAGTTCTGACAGGGGGCAGGGGTATGGCTACACCTTC
TRBJ1-1,NA,NA,TRBV28,CASKALRDTEAFF,TGTGCCAGCAAGGCCCTCCGGGACACTGAAGCTTTCTTT
TRBJ2-1,NA,TRBD2,TRBV6-5,CASSGRAGGTNEQFF,TGTGCCAGCAGTGGTAGAGCGGGAGGCACCAATGAGCAGTTCTTC
TRBJ1-5,NA,TRBD1,TRBV29-1,CSVVPGQGQPQHF,TGCAGCGTTGTTCCGGGACAGGGGCAGCCCCAGCATTTT
TRBJ1-5,few,TRBD1,TRBV7-8,CASSLDRGARGFNQPQHF,TGTGCCAGCAGCCTCGACAGGGGGGCGAGAGGATTTAATCAGCCCCAGCATTTT
TRBJ1-1,NA,NA,TRBV5-1,CASSLAITGRTEAFF,TGCGCCAGCAGCTTGGCCATAACAGGGAGAACTGAAGCTTTCTTT
TRBJ1-2,NA,NA,TRBV5-1,CASGGGRQDNYGYTF,TGCGCCAGCGGCGGAGGAAGACAGGATAACTATGGCTACACCTTC
TRBJ2-2,NA,TRBD1,TRBV9,CASSVAGGSGELFF,TGTGCCAGCAGCGTAGCAGGGGGCTCCGGGGAGCTGTTTTTT
TRBJ2-7,NA,TRBD1,TRBV29-1,CSATSGQGGEQYF,TGCAGCGCAACTTCGGGACAGGGAGGCGAGCAGTACTTC
TRBJ2-7,NA,TRBD1,TRBV25-1,CASSDTGGPSYEQYF,TGTGCCAGCAGTGATACAGGGGGTCCCTCCTACGAGCAGTACTTC
TRBJ2-3,NA,NA,TRBV10-1,CASSGASSTDTQYF,TGCGCCAGCAGTGGGGCTTCTAGCACAGATACGCAGTATTTT
TRBJ2-7,NA,TRBD1,TRBV30,CAWSDRGPDEQYF,TGTGCCTGGAGTGACAGGGGGCCGGACGAGCAGTACTTC
TRBJ2-2,NA,NA,TRBV7-9,CASSLRGELFF,TGTGCCAGCAGCTTACGCGGGGAGCTGTTTTTT